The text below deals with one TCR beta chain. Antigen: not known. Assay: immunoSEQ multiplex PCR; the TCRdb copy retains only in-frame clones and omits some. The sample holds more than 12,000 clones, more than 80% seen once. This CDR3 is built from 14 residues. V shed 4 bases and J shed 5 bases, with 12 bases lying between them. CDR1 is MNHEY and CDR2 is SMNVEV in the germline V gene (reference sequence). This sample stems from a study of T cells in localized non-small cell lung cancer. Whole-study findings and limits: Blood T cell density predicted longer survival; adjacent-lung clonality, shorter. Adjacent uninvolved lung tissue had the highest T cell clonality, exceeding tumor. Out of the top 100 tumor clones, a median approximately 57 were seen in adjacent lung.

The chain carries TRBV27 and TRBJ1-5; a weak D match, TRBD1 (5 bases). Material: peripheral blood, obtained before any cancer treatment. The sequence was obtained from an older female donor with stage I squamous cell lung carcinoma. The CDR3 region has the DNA TGTGCCAGCAGTTCAGGACATCTTTATCAGCCCCAGCATTTT. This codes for CASSSGHLYQPQHF.